This T cell receptor (beta chain) was sequenced for a study of blood T cell repertoires in COVID-19. Study summary: Researchers got acute and convalescent COVID-19 samples from the United States, Italy and Spain. T cells, B-cell-depleted T cells, or PBMCs supplied cDNA or gDNA.

Authors' processing steps: Amplifying reference gene primers gave estimates of nucleated cell counts. Using immunoSEQ multiplex PCR, the repertoire was profiled, and TCRdb retains in-frame clones only, with some absent. That table is the source of V, J and clone size, and D and trimming were worked out from the DNA. The table has fewer than 35,000 clones, roughly 89% seen once. V was clipped by 5 bases and J by 11 bases, with 19 bases between them. CDR3 size: 15 residues. The germline gives CDR1 SEHNR, CDR2 FQNEAQ (reference sequence). This TCR was recovered from a man in his sixties or seventies with active COVID-19. The chain couples TRBV7-9 to TRBJ1-6; TRBD1 might be the D (5 bases). The sequencing input was peripheral blood. The CDR3 bases are TGTGCCAGCAGCCCCCCAGGGCAAGCGACGACACCCCTCCACTTT. Translated: CASSPPGQATTPLHF.